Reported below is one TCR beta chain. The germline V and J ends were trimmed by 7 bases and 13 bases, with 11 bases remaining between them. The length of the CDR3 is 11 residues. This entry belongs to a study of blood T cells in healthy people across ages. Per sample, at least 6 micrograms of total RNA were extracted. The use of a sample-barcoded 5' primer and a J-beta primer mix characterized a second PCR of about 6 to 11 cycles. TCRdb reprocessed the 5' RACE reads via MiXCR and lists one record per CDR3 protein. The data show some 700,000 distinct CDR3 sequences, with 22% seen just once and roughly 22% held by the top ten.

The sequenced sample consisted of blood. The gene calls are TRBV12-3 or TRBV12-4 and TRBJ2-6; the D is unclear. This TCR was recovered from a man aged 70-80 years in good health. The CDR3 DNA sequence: TGTGCCAGCACCTACACCGGAGTCCTGACTTTC. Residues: CASTYTGVLTF.